This T cell receptor beta chain was observed in a study of T cells in Graves' hyperthyroidism and ophthalmopathy. It was uncontrolled infection, other autoimmune disease, pregnancy or lactation that excluded patients. Diagnoses were established using clinical symptoms, serum thyroxine and TRAb, thyroid ultrasound and orbital computed tomography. The length of the CDR3 is 16 residues. V shed 5 bases and J 8 bases; nucleotides not matched to a gene: 9. This clonotype was recorded many times. Its antigen is as yet unknown. Study-wide findings and caveats: The model made its ophthalmopathy prediction, and onset followed a median approximately 7 months later.

The TCR beta CDR3 regions underwent amplification using RNA transcripts as the source. First-round RT-PCR with HTBI primers amplified the TCR CDR3 region. TCRdb re-analysed the multiplex PCR reads in MiXCR, keeping a single row per CDR3 protein. The sample has about 600,000 distinct CDR3 sequences; around 15% are singletons. The TCR comes from a woman aged 50 to 60 with Graves' ophthalmopathy. Sequenced input: blood. This chain links TRBV12-3 or TRBV12-4 with TRBJ2-1; the match to TRBD2 covers 13 bases. The DNA of the CDR3 is TGTGCCAGCAGTGGAGGACTAGCGGGAGTTGAAGATGAGCAGTTCTTC. Translated: CASSGGLAGVEDEQFF.